Following are 12 T cell receptor beta chains from one sample sequenced in a study of OX40 agonist ivuxolimab in advanced cancers. Method: immunoSEQ multiplex PCR; TCRdb's copy keeps in-frame clones and lacks some. The sample has about 68,000 clones; 85% are singletons. This specimen consisted of CD4+ or CD8+ T cells sorted from blood, obtained in a trial of the OX40 agonist ivuxolimab. The receptors derive from an adult with an advanced solid tumor such as melanoma, head and neck, liver or kidney cancer.

V usage is TRBV5-5 and J usage is TRBJ1-4; D call uncertain. Trimming pared 5 bases from V and 0 bases from J, leaving 11 bases between. Germline CDR1 is SGHKS and CDR2 is YYEKEE (reference sequence). There are 15 residues in the CDR3. CDR3 nucleotide sequence: TGTGCCAGCAGACCAGACCTATCAACTAATGAAAAACTGTTTTTT. Translation: CASRPDLSTNEKLFF.

The chain has TRBV6-1 and TRBJ2-5, with 7 bases that match TRBD1. The CDR3 totals 15 residues. V was pared by 6 bases and J by 2 bases, with 9 bases of the junction left unmatched. Germline V lookup: CDR1 MNHNS, CDR2 SASEGT. CDR3 loop: CASSEDRIPQETQYF. The DNA for the CDR3 is TGTGCCAGCAGCGAGGACAGGATCCCTCAAGAGACCCAGTACTTC.

The chain uses TRBV9 and TRBJ1-2, with D maybe TRBD1 (6 bases). This CDR3 is built from 13 residues. Deletions cut 4 bases from V and 13 bases from J, with 20 bases between. In germline, CDR1 is SGDLS, CDR2 YYNGEE. The CDR3 region is CASSSLSGTSGTF. DNA of the CDR3: TGTGCCAGCAGCTCACTTTCCGGGACATCGGGCACCTTC.

The rearrangement joins TRBV29-1 to TRBJ2-3, with TRBD2 matching 7 bases. The V gene's germline CDR1 is SQVTM and CDR2 ANQGSEA. Trimming took 0 bases from V and 1 from J; bases not matched to a gene: 7. The CDR3 loop spans 16 amino acids. The CDR3 DNA sequence: TGCAGCGTTGAAGATGAGGCGCTAGCGGGCACAGATACGCAGTATTTT. It yields the protein CSVEDEALAGTDTQYF.

The J gene is TRBJ1-5, the V gene TRBV19; D is undetermined. Deletions cut 5 bases from V and 6 bases from J, with 20 bases between. Looked up from germline, CDR1 is LNHDA and CDR2 is SQIVND (reference sequence). The CDR3 length is 16 residues. In DNA, the CDR3 is TGTGCCAGTAGTGTACGGACGGTACCGCTTCTTCAGCCCCAGCATTTT. It yields the protein CASSVRTVPLLQPQHF. The whole variable domain, remainder taken from reference TRBV19 and TRBJ1-5, is DGGITQSPKYLFRKEGQNVTLSCEQNLNHDAMYWYRQDPGQGLRLIYYSQIVNDFQKGDIAEGYSVSREKKESFPLTVTSAQKNPTAFYLCASSVRTVPLLQPQHFGDGTRLSIL.

The chain carries TRBV5-1 and TRBJ1-1, with D hard to call. Germline V gives CDR1 SGHRS, CDR2 YFSETQ. V was trimmed by 1 base and J by 3 bases, leaving 7 bases between them. This CDR3 is 13 amino acids long. CDR3 bases: TGCGCCAGCAGCTTGAAGAGAGACACTGAAGCTTTCTTT. Translated: CASSLKRDTEAFF.

This chain joins TRBV19 and TRBJ2-6, with D tentatively TRBD1 (5 bases). CDR1 LNHDA and CDR2 SQIVND come from the germline V gene (reference sequence). This CDR3 contains 14 residues. V was trimmed by 6 bases and J by 1 base, leaving 7 bases between them. CDR3 in DNA: TGTGCCAGTAGGACAGTTTCTGGGGCCAACGTCCTGACTTTC. Its translation is CASRTVSGANVLTF.

The chain links TRBV6-6 to TRBJ1-2; possibly TRBD1 for D (6 bases). The ends were cut back, 0 bases at V and 9 bases at J, with 8 bases in the middle. Germline values: CDR1 MNHNY, CDR2 SVGAGI (reference sequence). CDR3 length: 12 amino acids. The chain's CDR3 is CASSYSGDSYTF. CDR3 nucleotide sequence: TGTGCCAGCAGTTACTCAGGGGACAGCTACACCTTC.

The J gene is TRBJ1-1, the V gene TRBV2; D perhaps matches TRBD1 (6 bases). Deletions cut 3 bases from V and 11 bases from J, with 16 bases between. Germline CDR1 and CDR2: SNHLY and FYNNEI. The CDR3 covers 13 residues. This CDR3 reads CASSESTGYVAFF. The CDR3 DNA reads as TGTGCCAGCAGTGAGTCCACAGGGTACGTCGCTTTCTTT.

This sequence joins TRBV18 and TRBJ1-2; D is perhaps TRBD1 (5 bases). There are 12 residues in the CDR3. V was cut by 3 bases and J by 7 bases, with 9 bases left in between. Germline V gives CDR1 KGHSH, CDR2 LQKENI. The CDR3 spells CASSPGDSGYTF. The CDR3, as DNA: TGTGCCAGCTCACCGGGGGACTCTGGCTACACCTTC.

The CDR3 coding sequence is TGTGCCAGCAGACCCAGGAGGGTTTCGTACGAGCAGTACTTC. Amino acid sequence: CASRPRRVSYEQYF. This rearrangement joins TRBV6-5 to TRBJ2-7, with D tentatively TRBD2 (6 bases). Trimming took off 6 bases at V and 4 bases at J, with 16 bases between the two ends. Germline CDR1 and CDR2: MNHEY and SVGAGI. The CDR3 is made up of 14 amino acids.

The V call is TRBV18, the J call TRBJ1-2; TRBD1 aligns across 8 bases. The ends lost 3 bases at V and 7 bases at J; junction bases unmatched: 4. Germline V lookup: CDR1 KGHSH, CDR2 LQKENI. This CDR3 comprises 13 residues. The CDR3 protein is CASSPDRVIGYTF. Here the CDR3 DNA reads TGTGCCAGCTCACCGGACAGGGTAATTGGCTACACCTTC.